The 25 T cell receptor beta chains below all came from one sample that was sequenced in a study of OX40 agonist ivuxolimab in advanced cancers. Measured with immunoSEQ multiplex PCR; TCRdb has only the in-frame clones, and not every one. The table lists about 55,000 clones, 77% of them singletons, with 5% to 7.5% in the top ten. This sample comprised CD4+ or CD8+ T cells sorted from blood, obtained in a trial of the OX40 agonist ivuxolimab. The receptors come from an adult with an advanced solid tumor such as melanoma, head and neck, liver or kidney cancer.

The V gene is TRBV9, the J gene TRBJ1-2; 7 nucleotides agree with TRBD1. Germline values: CDR1 SGDLS, CDR2 YYNGEE. V shed 0 bases, J shed 0 bases, and the junction held 14 bases outside the gene matches. The CDR3 has 19 amino acids. The CDR3, as DNA: TGTGCCAGCAGCGTAGATAGTACCGGGACAGCCTTGACTAACTATGGCTACACCTTC. Translated, it gives CASSVDSTGTALTNYGYTF.

The chain links TRBV25-1 to TRBJ1-2; unclear D gene. From germline, CDR1 is MGHDK and CDR2 SYGVNS. V lost 3 bases and J 0 bases, leaving 5 bases between the germline ends. There are 13 residues in the CDR3. CDR3 sequence reads: CASSEVANYGYTF. The CDR3 DNA follows: TGTGCCAGCAGTGAGGTAGCTAACTATGGCTACACCTTC.

This chain links TRBV7-9 with TRBJ1-1; D is perhaps TRBD1 (6 bases). With 3 bases removed from V and 6 bases from J, the gap between germline ends came to 14 bases. The CDR3 has 14 residues. Per germline, CDR1 SEHNR and CDR2 FQNEAQ (reference sequence). The CDR3 bases are TGTGCCAGCAGCTTCTTAGGGGGTTGGGCTGAAGCTTTCTTT. Its translation is CASSFLGGWAEAFF. Using reference TRBV7-9 and TRBJ1-1 for the parts outside the CDR3, the full variable domain is DTGVSQNPRHKITKRGQNVTFRCDPISEHNRLYWYRQTLGQGPEFLTYFQNEAQLEKSRLLSDRFSAERPKGSFSTLEIQRTEQGDSAMYLCASSFLGGWAEAFFGQGTRLTVV.

This rearrangement joins TRBV5-5 to TRBJ2-3; TRBD2 might be the D (6 bases). V lost 4 bases and J 2 bases, leaving 17 bases between the germline ends. This CDR3 is built from 16 residues. Germline V CDR1 and CDR2: SGHKS, YYEKEE (reference sequence). CDR3 protein: CASSPEGGMNTDTQYF. In DNA, the CDR3 is TGTGCCAGCAGCCCGGAGGGAGGCATGAACACAGATACGCAGTATTTT.

This chain links TRBV5-5 with TRBJ2-6, with D uncertain. Germline CDR1 and CDR2: SGHKS and YYEKEE (reference sequence). The CDR3 is 16 residues long. V was pared by 0 bases and J by 0 bases, with 7 bases between. CDR3 DNA sequence: TGTGCCAGCAGCTTGGGCCATCGCTCTGGGGCCAACGTCCTGACTTTC. Protein product: CASSLGHRSGANVLTF. Variable domain in full (rest from reference TRBV5-5 and TRBJ2-6): DAGVTQSPTHLIKTRGQQVTLRCSPISGHKSVSWYQQVLGQGPQFIFQYYEKEERGRGNFPDRFSARQFPNYSSELNVNALLLGDSALYLCASSLGHRSGANVLTFGAGSRLTVL.

This chain uses TRBV6-5 with TRBJ1-2; 10 nucleotides line up with TRBD1. The CDR3 length is 14 residues. Germline loops: CDR1 MNHEY, CDR2 SVGAGI. V shed 8 bases and J 2 bases; nucleotides not matched to a gene: 5. The CDR3 DNA sequence: TGTGCCAGCCGGACAGGGGGGTACAACTATGGCTACACCTTC. Translated, it gives CASRTGGYNYGYTF.

This clone was detected a few times. This rearrangement joins TRBV4-3 to TRBJ2-3, with a weak D call TRBD2 (5 bases). The germline V gene encodes CDR1 LGHNA and CDR2 YSLEER. The CDR3 has 15 amino acids. V was pared by 4 bases and J by 0 bases, with 11 bases between. CDR3: CASSLVGLSTDTQYF. In nucleotides, the CDR3 is TGCGCCAGCAGCCTTGTTGGACTGAGCACAGATACGCAGTATTTT.

The rearrangement joins TRBV9 to TRBJ2-7; 12 nucleotides line up with TRBD2. V shed 4 bases, J shed 2 bases, and the junction held 7 bases outside the gene matches. This CDR3 is built from 16 residues. CDR1 is SGDLS and CDR2 is YYNGEE in the germline V gene. DNA of the CDR3: TGTGCCAGCAGCCTACTAGCGGGAGGAGGCCCCTACGAGCAGTACTTC. As protein: CASSLLAGGGPYEQYF.

J is TRBJ1-5 and V is TRBV19; D may be TRBD1 (6 bases). The length of the CDR3 is 16 residues. CDR1 is LNHDA, CDR2 SQIVND, per germline (reference sequence). V lost 8 bases, J lost 1 base, and 18 bases lay in between. This CDR3 reads CASLAVDRGSNQPQHF. DNA for the CDR3: TGTGCCAGTCTAGCGGTGGACAGAGGCAGCAATCAGCCCCAGCATTTT.

The gene calls are TRBV19 and TRBJ1-2; D remains ambiguous. This CDR3 has 13 residues. Germline V CDR1 and CDR2: LNHDA, SQIVND (reference sequence). The V end lost 3 bases, the J end lost 5 bases, and 10 bases lay between the germline ends. The CDR3 region is CASSISGNYGYTF. DNA of the CDR3: TGTGCCAGTAGTATCTCCGGGAATTATGGCTACACCTTC.

The rearrangement joins TRBV27 to TRBJ2-5; TRBD1 matches at 10 bases. Trimming removed 5 bases from V and 4 bases from J; junction bases left unmatched: 16. The CDR3 is made up of 18 amino acids. The germline gives CDR1 MNHEY, CDR2 SMNVEV (reference sequence). The DNA of the CDR3 is TGTGCCAGCAGTACCCGGCCACTTAGACAGGGGGCCCGAGAGACCCAGTACTTC. It is translated as CASSTRPLRQGARETQYF.

The V and J genes are TRBV9 and TRBJ2-5; a possible D gene is TRBD2 (6 bases). The germline CDR1 and CDR2 sequences are SGDLS and YYNGEE. V lost 2 bases to trimming and J lost 5 bases, with 13 bases between them. There are 14 residues in the CDR3. The chain's CDR3 is CASSVQEGRETQYF. Written as DNA, the CDR3 is TGTGCCAGCAGCGTCCAGGAGGGGCGGGAGACCCAGTACTTC.

This chain connects TRBV4-3 to TRBJ1-2; TRBD1 might be the D (5 bases). Germline V gives CDR1 LGHNA, CDR2 YSLEER. The CDR3 extends over 16 amino acids. The ends were cut back, 0 bases at V and 4 bases at J, with 15 bases in the middle. CDR3 coding DNA: TGCGCCAGCAGCCAAGAAGGCGGGGCTCGGGGCTATGGCTACACCTTC. As protein: CASSQEGGARGYGYTF.

The rearrangement links TRBV18 to TRBJ2-7; no firm D call. Germline V gene lookup returns CDR1 KGHSH and CDR2 LQKENI. V dropped 6 bases and J dropped 0 bases, with 15 bases sitting between them. The CDR3 runs to 15 residues. CDR3 in DNA: TGTGCCAGCTCGGATTCCCGGGCAGACTCCTACGAGCAGTACTTC. Translated: CASSDSRADSYEQYF.

The chain combines TRBV7-9 with TRBJ1-5; D possibly corresponds to TRBD1 (6 bases). V lost 11 bases, J lost 1 base, and 15 bases lay in between. The CDR3 is made up of 14 amino acids. CDR1 is SEHNR, CDR2 FQNEAQ, per germline (reference sequence). The DNA for the CDR3 is TGTGCCGCCGGTGGGGGGGCAAGCAATCAGCCCCAGCATTTT. Residues: CAAGGGASNQPQHF.

This sequence joins TRBV5-1 and TRBJ1-4; weak D call: TRBD1 (5 bases). V lost 3 bases, J lost 5 bases, and 17 bases lay in between. The CDR3 consists of 16 residues. The germline V gene has CDR1 SGHRS and CDR2 YFSETQ. The CDR3 spells CASSWDVPTVNEKLFF. CDR3 nucleotides: TGCGCCAGCAGCTGGGACGTCCCGACGGTGAATGAAAAACTGTTTTTT.

This rearrangement joins TRBV6-1 to TRBJ2-1; TRBD2 agrees at 8 bases. CDR3 size: 17 residues. J lost 2 bases, V lost 1 base, and 7 bases had no gene match. Germline loops: CDR1 MNHNS, CDR2 SASEGT. CDR3 bases: TGTGCCAGCAGTGAAGAGACTAGCGATATCACCTACAATGAGCAGTTCTTC. It yields the protein CASSEETSDITYNEQFF.

This clone was recorded a few times. The rearrangement joins TRBV6-5 to TRBJ1-5, with D possibly being TRBD1 (6 bases). CDR1 MNHEY and CDR2 SVGAGI come from the germline V gene. The CDR3 length is 14 residues. The V end was cut by 10 bases, the J end by 2 bases, with 15 bases between. The DNA of the CDR3 is TGTGCCATCAGCCGGGAGGGGGGCAATCAGCCCCAGCATTTT. It is translated as CAISREGGNQPQHF.

This clone turned up a few times. Here the CDR3 reads CASSLGGRGYTF. The CDR3 DNA reads as TGTGCCAGCAGCTTAGGAGGGCGAGGCTACACCTTC. This chain uses TRBV7-2 with TRBJ1-2; D is ambiguous. The CDR3 extends over 12 amino acids. CDR1 SGHTA and CDR2 FQGNSA come from the germline V gene. V lost 1 base and J lost 8, with 8 bases in between.

As to this clone: The germline gene is not matched at one end of the junction; a read error may be the cause. This rearrangement joins TRBV6-1 to TRBJ2-3; 9 nucleotides align to TRBD1. CDR3 size: 12 residues. Germline loops: CDR1 MNHNS, CDR2 SASEGT. CDR3 in DNA: TGTGCCAGCAGTGAAGTCCCGGGACAGGGAAATTTT. Translating it yields CASSEVPGQGNF.

This sequence joins TRBV5-5 and TRBJ1-2; D gene uncertain. Germline V gene lookup returns CDR1 SGHKS and CDR2 YYEKEE (reference sequence). This CDR3 is 12 amino acids long. Deletions cut 0 bases from V and 4 bases from J, with 4 bases between. The CDR3 coding sequence is TGTGCCAGCAGCTTGGGGAGCTATGGCTACACCTTC. Protein sequence: CASSLGSYGYTF. Combining the CDR3 with reference TRBV5-5 and TRBJ1-2 gives the whole variable domain DAGVTQSPTHLIKTRGQQVTLRCSPISGHKSVSWYQQVLGQGPQFIFQYYEKEERGRGNFPDRFSARQFPNYSSELNVNALLLGDSALYLCASSLGSYGYTFGSGTRLTVV.

This clone came up once. The DNA for the CDR3 is TGTGCCAGCAGCCCCATTTTTTACAATGAGCAGTTCTTC. Its translation: CASSPIFYNEQFF. The chain combines TRBV11-2 with TRBJ2-1; D not certain. Trimming pared 5 bases from V and 4 bases from J, leaving 9 bases between. Germline assignment: CDR1 SGHAT and CDR2 FQNNGV. This CDR3 region has 13 residues.

The J gene is TRBJ2-5, the V gene TRBV5-4; 12 bases agree with TRBD2. The CDR3 extends over 15 amino acids. Germline V gene data show CDR1 as SGHNT and CDR2 as YYREEE (reference sequence). V lost 9 bases and J lost 5; bases outside the gene matches: 11. The CDR3 DNA reads TGTGCCACCTCCCTTGGGCTAGCGGGGGGGGAGACCCAGTACTTC. Protein sequence: CATSLGLAGGETQYF.

The chain is built from TRBV9 and TRBJ2-3; 8 nucleotides align to TRBD2. The V and J ends lost 0 bases and 5 bases, in that order; junction bases with no gene match: 5. Germline V gives CDR1 SGDLS, CDR2 YYNGEE. CDR3 length: 15 amino acids. CDR3 DNA sequence: TGTGCCAGCAGCGTAGGAATAGCGGGAAAAGATACGCAGTATTTT. Protein: CASSVGIAGKDTQYF.

This chain uses TRBV18 with TRBJ1-2, with unresolved D. Trimming shortened V by 3 bases and J by 1 base, and 12 bases separated the two germline ends. The CDR3 length is 15 residues. Germline CDR1 and CDR2: KGHSH and LQKENI. CDR3 coding DNA: TGTGCCAGCTCACCCACCTTTGGGGATAACTATGGCTACACCTTC. Its translation: CASSPTFGDNYGYTF.